This paragraph reports one T cell receptor beta chain. Its matching antigen is unknown. The source of the sample is a study of cytomegalovirus exposure and HLA in healthy donors. General study findings and limits: Sequencing depth across donors, presence/absence analyses assumed, was roughly uniform.

CDR1 and CDR2 from the germline V gene are SNHLY and FYNNEI. The CDR3 loop spans 11 amino acids. V was clipped by 6 bases and J by 11 bases, with 11 bases between them. This PCR relied on a set of 60 Vbeta primers and 13 Jbeta primers. TCRdb's table, derived via immunoSEQ multiplex PCR, lists solely in-frame clones and lacks some. This sample has some 130,000 clones, with 80% found just once. The receptor comes from a man younger than 45 in good health and CMV-seronegative. The chain recombines TRBV2 with TRBJ2-4; no clear D. Sample: PBMCs. The CDR3 region has the DNA TGTGCCAGCAGCCCCCTCGAGGTTCAGTACTTC. It yields the protein CASSPLEVQYF.